The present T cell receptor beta chain was sequenced within a study of blood T cell repertoires in COVID-19. The wider study: Donors in Cohort 3 counted as recovered after two negative PCRs, clearance, or symptom resolution. Acute and convalescent COVID-19 samples came from the United States, Italy and Spain. In each case, the material was cDNA or gDNA derived from T cells, B-cell-depleted T cells, or PBMCs.

The V gene lost 4 bases and the J gene lost 9 bases, with 17 bases spanning the gap. Germline V lookup: CDR1 SGDLS, CDR2 YYNGEE. This CDR3 has 14 amino acids. Sequencing used immunoSEQ multiplex PCR; TCRdb keeps in-frame clones, though not all of them. Of 150,000 to 200,000 clones detected, 79% appear once; the ten largest clones hold 15% to 20%. Participants reported their clinical history, and cohort assignment relied on those reports. This clone showed up just once. This sequence was found in a woman in her 70s in a cohort exposed to, infected with or recovered from COVID-19 (not recorded which). Input material: PBMCs or T cells enriched from blood (not recorded which). The genes are TRBV9 and TRBJ2-4; maybe TRBD1 (6 bases). In nucleotides, the CDR3 is TGTGCCAGCAGCCTCTCTTCGACAGGCGGCATTCAGTACTTC. Residues: CASSLSSTGGIQYF.